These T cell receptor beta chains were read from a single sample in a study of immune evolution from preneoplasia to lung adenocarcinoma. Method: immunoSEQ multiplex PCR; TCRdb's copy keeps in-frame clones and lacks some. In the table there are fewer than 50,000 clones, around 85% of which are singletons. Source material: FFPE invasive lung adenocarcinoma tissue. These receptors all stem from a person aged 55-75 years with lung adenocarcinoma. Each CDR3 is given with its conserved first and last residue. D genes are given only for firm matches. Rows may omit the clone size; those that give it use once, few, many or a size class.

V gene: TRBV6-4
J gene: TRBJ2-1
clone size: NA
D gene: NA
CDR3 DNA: TGTGCCAGCAGTGATAACGAGCACAATGAGCAGTTCTTC
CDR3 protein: CASSDNEHNEQFF

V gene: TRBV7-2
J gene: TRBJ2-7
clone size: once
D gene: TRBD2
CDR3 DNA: TGTGCCAGCAAACTAGCGGAACGAGGCGAGCAGTACTTC
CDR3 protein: CASKLAERGEQYF

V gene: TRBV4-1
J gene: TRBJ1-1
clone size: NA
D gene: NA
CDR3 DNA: TGCGCCAGCAGCCAAGATAGGGGGTGGAACACTGAAGCTTTCTTT
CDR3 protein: CASSQDRGWNTEAFF

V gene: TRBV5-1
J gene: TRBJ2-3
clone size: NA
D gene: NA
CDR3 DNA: TGCGCCAGCAGCTTAGAGGACAGTTCACAGGATACGCAGTATTTT
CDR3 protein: CASSLEDSSQDTQYF

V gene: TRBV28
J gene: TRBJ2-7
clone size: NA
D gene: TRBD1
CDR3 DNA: TGTGCCAGCATCCTGACAGGGTATACCTACGAGCAGTACTTC
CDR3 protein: CASILTGYTYEQYF

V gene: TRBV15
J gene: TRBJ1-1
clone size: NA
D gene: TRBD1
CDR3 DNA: TGTGCCACCAGCAGAGCGGGGACAGCTTTGAACACTGAAGCTTTCTTT
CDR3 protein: CATSRAGTALNTEAFF

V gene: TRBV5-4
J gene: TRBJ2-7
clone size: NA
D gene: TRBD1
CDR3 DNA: TGTGCCACCCAGGACAGGCAACGCTCCTACGAGCAGTACTTC
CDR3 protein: CATQDRQRSYEQYF

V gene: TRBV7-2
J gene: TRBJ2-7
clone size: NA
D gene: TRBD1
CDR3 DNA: TGTGCCAGCAGCTCCGGGGACAGATACTACGAGCAGTACTTC
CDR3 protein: CASSSGDRYYEQYF

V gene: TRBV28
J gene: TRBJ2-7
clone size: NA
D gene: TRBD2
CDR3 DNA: TGTGCCAGCAGTCCCGGGACTAGCGGGTCCTACGAGCAGTACTTC
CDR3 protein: CASSPGTSGSYEQYF

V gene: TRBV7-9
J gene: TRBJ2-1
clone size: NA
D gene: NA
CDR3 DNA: TGTGCCAGCAGCTCCCCCAATGAGCAGTTCTTC
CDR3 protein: CASSSPNEQFF

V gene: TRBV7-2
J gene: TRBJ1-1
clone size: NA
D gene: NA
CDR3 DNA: TGTGCCAGCAGCTTGGGGAGGAACACTGAAGCTTTCTTT
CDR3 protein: CASSLGRNTEAFF

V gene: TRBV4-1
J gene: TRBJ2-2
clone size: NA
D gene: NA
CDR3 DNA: TGCGCCAGCAGCCAAGATAGCGGAGGGAGCTTGAGCACCGGGGAGCTGTTTTTT
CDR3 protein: CASSQDSGGSLSTGELFF

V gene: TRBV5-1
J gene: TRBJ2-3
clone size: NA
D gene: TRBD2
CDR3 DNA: TGCGCCAGCAGCTTAGCCGGACTAGCGGGGACAGATACGCAGTATTTT
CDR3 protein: CASSLAGLAGTDTQYF

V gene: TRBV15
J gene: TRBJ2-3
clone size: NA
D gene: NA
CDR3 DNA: TGTGCCACAACGAGGGCGGATACGCAGTATTTT
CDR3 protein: CATTRADTQYF

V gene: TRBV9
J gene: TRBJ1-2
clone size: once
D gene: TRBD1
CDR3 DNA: TGTGCCAGCAGCGTAGATCGGACAGGGGGCTTCTATGATGGCTACACCTTC
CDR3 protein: CASSVDRTGGFYDGYTF

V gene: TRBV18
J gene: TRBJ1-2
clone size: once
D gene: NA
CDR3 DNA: TGTGCCAGCTCAAACAGAGGGGGTGATGACTATGGCTACACCTTC
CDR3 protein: CASSNRGGDDYGYTF

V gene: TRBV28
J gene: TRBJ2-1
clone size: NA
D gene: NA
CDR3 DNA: TGTGCCAGCAGTCTTGGATCTGCCTACAATGAGCAGTTCTTC
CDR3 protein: CASSLGSAYNEQFF

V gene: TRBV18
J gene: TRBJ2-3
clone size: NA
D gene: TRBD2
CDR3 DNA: TGTGCCAGCTCCCCTCGGGAGGGATTGGAAACGCAGTATTTT
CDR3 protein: CASSPREGLETQYF

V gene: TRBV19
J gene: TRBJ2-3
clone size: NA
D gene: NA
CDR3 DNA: TGTGCCAGCAAAACTCGGGCAGGGCTGGATACGCAGTATTTT
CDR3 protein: CASKTRAGLDTQYF

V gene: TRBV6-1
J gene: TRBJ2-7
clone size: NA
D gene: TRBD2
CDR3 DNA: TGTGCCAGCAGACCTAGCGGACTCCTCTCCTACGAGCAGTACTTC
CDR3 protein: CASRPSGLLSYEQYF

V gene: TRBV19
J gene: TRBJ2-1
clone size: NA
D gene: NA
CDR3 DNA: TGTGCCAGTAGTATAGAGGCCCGGGCGAATGAGCAGTTCTTC
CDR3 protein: CASSIEARANEQFF